These 21 T cell receptor beta chains originate from one sample sequenced in a study of shared clonotypes between healthy human individuals (dated by TCRdb to the early 2020s). CD8 naive samples were obtained by positive selection for CCR7 among CD45RO-negative cells, yielding a CD45RA+CCR7+ population from which TemRA cells were excluded. Libraries were prepared through the immunoSEQ multiplex PCR assay. Here the immuneACCESS table is served through TCRdb, limited to in-frame sequences with V and J called. Missing clones are a known gap in these copies; in checked studies unresolved V genes cover under half, and the rest lacks a known reason. The sample table contains around 2.1 million clones; only one count was recorded for roughly 91% of them. About 1.5% of the sample is in the top ten clones. Sample: naive CD8+ T cells from PBMCs. What this sample's cell subset or site label stands for: CD45RA+CCR7+. These TCRs come from a man between 18 and 35 years old in good health. Some clones in this sample may be carry-over from other donors' samples.

The chain combines TRBV27 with TRBJ2-7, with D uncertain. Germline loops: CDR1 MNHEY, CDR2 SMNVEV (reference sequence). Trimming shortened V by 6 bases and J by 1 base, and 7 bases separated the two germline ends. The CDR3 is 12 amino acids. CDR3 sequence: CASSSKSYEQYF. The DNA for the CDR3 is TGTGCCAGCAGCTCCAAATCCTACGAGCAGTACTTC.

The CDR3 sequence: CASSEWGALTETQYF. The CDR3 coding sequence is TGTGCCAGCAGCGAATGGGGGGCCCTAACGGAGACCCAGTACTTC. The V and J genes are TRBV9 and TRBJ2-5, with D perhaps given as TRBD1 or TRBD2 (6 bases each). CDR3 size: 15 residues. Per the germline V gene, CDR1 is SGDLS and CDR2 is YYNGEE. V was cut by 3 bases and J by 5 bases, with 17 bases left in between.

This rearrangement joins TRBV4-2 to TRBJ2-1; D is perhaps TRBD1 (5 bases). The CDR3 contains 18 residues. Germline assignment: CDR1 LGHNA and CDR2 YNFKEQ. Trimming removed 3 bases at V and 3 bases at J, with 21 bases between. CDR3 in amino acids: CASSQENMDTVIYNEQFF. The CDR3 DNA follows: TGTGCCAGCAGCCAGGAAAACATGGACACGGTGATCTACAATGAGCAGTTCTTC.

The V and J genes are TRBV5-6 and TRBJ2-7; TRBD1 agrees at 10 bases. The CDR3 covers 15 residues. CDR1 and CDR2 (germline): SGHDT, YYEEEE. Unmatched junction bases numbered 7, after V lost 3 bases and J lost 4 bases. CDR3 residues: CASSSMTGGSYEQYF. CDR3 DNA: TGTGCCAGCAGCTCAATGACAGGGGGCAGTTACGAGCAGTACTTC.

This chain links TRBV28 with TRBJ1-1; 7 bases align to TRBD1. The V gene's germline CDR1 is MDHEN and CDR2 SYDVKM. The length of the CDR3 is 14 residues. V dropped 5 bases and J dropped 1; count of bases not matched to a gene: 4. CDR3 sequence (DNA): TGTGCCAGCAGTAACCCAGGGGGGAACACTGAAGCTTTCTTT. Translating it yields CASSNPGGNTEAFF. The full variable domain, rest sourced from reference TRBV28 and TRBJ1-1, is DVKVTQSSRYLVKRTGEKVFLECVQDMDHENMFWYRQDPGLGLRLIYFSYDVKMKEKGDIPEGYSVSREKKERFSLILESASTNQTSMYLCASSNPGGNTEAFFGQGTRLTVV.

With regard to this clone: Additional DNA sequences in this sample encode the identical CDR3. This chain uses TRBV9 with TRBJ1-1; 10 bases match TRBD1. Trimming removed 2 bases from V and 5 bases from J; junction bases left unmatched: 0. Germline values: CDR1 SGDLS, CDR2 YYNGEE. The CDR3 is 13 amino acids. The CDR3 reads CASSVDRGTEAFF. In DNA, the CDR3 is TGTGCCAGCAGCGTGGACAGGGGGACTGAAGCTTTCTTT.

A word on this clone: The germline gene is not matched at one end of the junction; a read error may be the cause. J is TRBJ2-2 and V is TRBV4-1; possibly TRBD1 or TRBD2 for D (6 bases each). CDR1 and CDR2 from the germline V gene are MGHRA and YSYEKL. CDR3 size: 14 residues. For the CDR3, the DNA is TGCGCCAGCAGCCAAGTATCAGTCGAGGGGGGGCTGTTTTTT. Translation: CASSQVSVEGGLFF.

This rearrangement joins TRBV27 to TRBJ2-3; 10 nucleotides match TRBD2. The CDR3 extends over 15 amino acids. Trimming removed 5 bases from V and 13 bases from J; junction bases left unmatched: 15. From germline, CDR1 is MNHEY and CDR2 SMNVEV (reference sequence). The CDR3 spells CASSPGLAEGSGKYF. DNA of the CDR3: TGTGCCAGCAGTCCCGGACTAGCGGAGGGTTCAGGGAAGTATTTT.

Only one count was recorded for this clone. The CDR3 DNA reads as TGCAGCGTCCTAAGACCACCGCCCCTCAATAGCAATGGAATTTTTTCCTACGAGCAGTACTTC. Its translation: CSVLRPPPLNSNGIFSYEQYF. V is TRBV29-1 and J is TRBJ2-7; D not certain. The CDR3 length is 21 residues. Trimming pared 6 bases from V and 1 base from J, leaving 37 bases between. The V gene's germline CDR1 is SQVTM and CDR2 ANQGSEA.

Remarks on this clone: A much larger clone sits a single nucleotide away, making a read error possible. The sample holds other DNA sequences that translate to the same CDR3. The chain carries TRBV7-9 and TRBJ2-7; no definite D call. CDR3 length equals 11 residues. The germline gives CDR1 SEHNR, CDR2 FQNEAQ (reference sequence). The ends were cut back, 4 bases at V and 3 bases at J, with 4 bases in the middle. The CDR3 spells CASSSFYEQYF. In DNA form, the CDR3 reads TGTGCCAGCAGCTCCTTCTACGAGCAGTACTTC.

The genes are TRBV4-2 and TRBJ2-7; D possibly corresponds to TRBD2 (6 bases). This CDR3 has 13 amino acids. Germline assignment: CDR1 LGHNA and CDR2 YNFKEQ. Trimming took off 8 bases at V and 2 bases at J, with 13 bases between the two ends. The CDR3 here is CASRDSLTYEQYF. Written as DNA, the CDR3 is TGTGCCAGCCGGGACTCCTTAACCTACGAGCAGTACTTC.

This chain joins TRBV9 and TRBJ2-3; 8 bases agree with TRBD2. This CDR3 is 14 amino acids long. The germline V gene has CDR1 SGDLS and CDR2 YYNGEE. The ends lost 4 bases at V and 2 bases at J; junction bases unmatched: 3. The CDR3 sequence: CASSREGHTDTQYF. As DNA, the CDR3 is TGTGCCAGCAGCCGGGAGGGGCACACAGATACGCAGTATTTT. The full variable domain, rest sourced from reference TRBV9 and TRBJ2-3, is DSGVTQTPKHLITATGQRVTLRCSPRSGDLSVYWYQQSLDQGLQFLIQYYNGEERAKGNILERFSAQQFPDLHSELNLSSLELGDSALYFCASSREGHTDTQYFGPGTRLTVL.

V is TRBV27 and J is TRBJ2-7; maybe TRBD1 (5 bases). The CDR3 extends over 14 amino acids. Trimming shortened V by 4 bases and J by 7 bases, and 17 bases separated the two germline ends. Germline V gene data show CDR1 as MNHEY and CDR2 as SMNVEV (reference sequence). The CDR3 here is CASSWGVSIGEQYF. The CDR3 nucleotides read TGTGCCAGCAGTTGGGGCGTCTCAATTGGGGAGCAGTACTTC.

The chain is built from TRBV5-8 and TRBJ1-1; D gene ambiguous. In germline, CDR1 is SGHTS, CDR2 YDEGEE. Trimming shortened V by 0 bases and J by 4 bases, and 7 bases separated the two germline ends. The CDR3 contains 13 residues. The CDR3 nucleotides read TGTGCCAGCAGCTTGGGGCACACCACTGAAGCTTTCTTT. It translates to CASSLGHTTEAFF. The full variable domain, with the rest looked up from reference TRBV5-8 and TRBJ1-1, is EAGVTQSPTHLIKTRGQQATLRCSPISGHTSVYWYQQALGLGLQFLLWYDEGEERNRGNFPPRFSGRQFPNYSSELNVNALELEDSALYLCASSLGHTTEAFFGQGTRLTVV.

This sequence joins TRBV30 and TRBJ2-2; D unresolved. Germline V gives CDR1 GTSNPN, CDR2 SVGIG (reference sequence). The CDR3 length is 14 residues. The V and J ends lost 3 bases and 0 bases respectively, with 8 bases between them. The CDR3 loop reads CAWRSGTNTGELFF. The CDR3 DNA follows: TGTGCCTGGAGATCCGGCACGAACACCGGGGAGCTGTTTTTT.

V usage is TRBV9 and J usage is TRBJ2-3; 13 nucleotides align to TRBD2. V dropped 3 bases and J dropped 2; count of bases not matched to a gene: 3. CDR1 SGDLS and CDR2 YYNGEE come from the germline V gene. This CDR3 comprises 16 residues. The chain's CDR3 is CASSDGTSGTTDTQYF. The CDR3 nucleotides read TGTGCCAGCAGCGATGGGACTAGCGGGACCACAGATACGCAGTATTTT.

J is TRBJ2-5 and V is TRBV7-9; maybe TRBD2 (6 bases). Trimming took 8 bases from V and 1 from J, leaving 8 bases between them. This CDR3 region has 12 residues. Germline V gene sequence: CDR1 SEHNR, CDR2 FQNEAQ (reference sequence). CDR3 DNA: TGTGCCAGCGGGACTCCCCAAGAGACCCAGTACTTC. Protein product: CASGTPQETQYF. Variable domain in full (rest from reference TRBV7-9 and TRBJ2-5): DTGVSQNPRHKITKRGQNVTFRCDPISEHNRLYWYRQTLGQGPEFLTYFQNEAQLEKSRLLSDRFSAERPKGSFSTLEIQRTEQGDSAMYLCASGTPQETQYFGPGTRLLVL.

In its sample, this clone was seen a few times. The chain employs TRBV19 and TRBJ1-1, with D possibly TRBD1 on 6 matching bases. This CDR3 is built from 11 residues. V gave up 5 bases and J gave up 8 bases, with 9 bases separating them. Germline values: CDR1 LNHDA, CDR2 SQIVND (reference sequence). In DNA, the CDR3 is TGTGCCAGTAGTTTCCAGGGGGAAGCTTTCTTT. Encoded protein: CASSFQGEAFF.

The rearrangement joins TRBV5-1 to TRBJ2-7; 9 bases are shared with TRBD1. Germline CDR1 and CDR2: SGHRS and YFSETQ. The trim removed 4 bases at V and 5 bases at J, leaving 4 bases unmatched. The CDR3 runs 13 residues. CDR3 residues: CASSRGQGNEQYF. CDR3 in DNA: TGCGCCAGCAGCCGAGGACAGGGGAACGAGCAGTACTTC.

The chain joins TRBV4-1 to TRBJ2-5; TRBD1 aligns across 7 bases. The trim removed 0 bases at V and 3 bases at J, leaving 10 bases unmatched. The CDR3 has 17 amino acids. Germline V gene data show CDR1 as MGHRA and CDR2 as YSYEKL. Here the CDR3 reads CASSQDPAGGFKETQYF. CDR3 bases: TGCGCCAGCAGCCAAGATCCCGCAGGGGGTTTTAAAGAGACCCAGTACTTC.

This CDR3 reads CAISEIETGPFLYEQYF. CDR3 nucleotides: TGTGCCATCAGTGAAATAGAGACAGGGCCCTTTCTCTACGAGCAGTACTTC. The rearrangement links TRBV10-3 to TRBJ2-7, with TRBD1 identical over 7 bases. The germline V gene has CDR1 ENHRY and CDR2 SYGVKD. The CDR3 length is 17 residues. V was pared by 3 bases and J by 3 bases, with 14 bases of the junction left unmatched.